The 25 T cell receptor beta chains below come from one sample, sequenced in a study of blood T cell repertoires in COVID-19. Generated by immunoSEQ multiplex PCR, the TCRdb table keeps only in-frame clones and is missing some. The sample yields tens of thousands of clones, around 86% seen once. Sequencing was carried out using peripheral blood. These receptors were taken from a man aged 55-75 years with active or convalescent COVID-19.

CDR3 region: CSVPRVGLAGELFF. In DNA, the CDR3 is TGCAGCGTGCCCAGGGTTGGATTGGCCGGGGAGCTGTTTTTT. The V call is TRBV29-1, the J call TRBJ2-2; D is possibly TRBD1 (5 bases). Germline loops: CDR1 SQVTM, CDR2 ANQGSEA. The CDR3 spans 14 residues. The V end was cut by 6 bases, the J end by 6 bases, with 17 bases between.

This chain links TRBV19 with TRBJ2-5, with 7 positions matching TRBD1. J lost 5 bases, V lost 6 bases, and 6 bases had no gene match. CDR3 length equals 13 residues. Germline V CDR1 and CDR2: LNHDA, SQIVND (reference sequence). The CDR3, as DNA: TGTGCCAGTAGAATGACAGGGTCGGAGACCCAGTACTTC. It specifies CASRMTGSETQYF.

The genes are TRBV3-1 (or the pseudogene TRBV3-2) and TRBJ2-7; D may be TRBD2 (6 bases). The V and J ends lost 4 bases and 4 bases respectively, with 8 bases between them. The CDR3 runs to 12 residues. Germline assignment: CDR1 LGHDT and CDR2 YNNKEL (reference sequence). The CDR3 DNA reads as TGTGCCAGCAGCCGCGGGACGTACGAGCAGTACTTC. It yields the protein CASSRGTYEQYF.

The gene calls are TRBV2 and TRBJ1-1; D is undetermined. There are 13 residues in the CDR3. The V end was cut by 2 bases, the J end by 0 bases, with 4 bases between. The germline gives CDR1 SNHLY, CDR2 FYNNEI. CDR3 residues: CASSELMNTEAFF. CDR3 DNA sequence: TGTGCCAGCAGTGAATTAATGAACACTGAAGCTTTCTTT.

The genes are TRBV2 and TRBJ2-3; 9 bases match TRBD1. Trimming at V came to 6 bases and at J to 0 bases, leaving 1 base not matched to a gene. Looked up from germline, CDR1 is SNHLY and CDR2 is FYNNEI. The CDR3 is made up of 14 amino acids. The CDR3 protein is CASRGTGSTDTQYF. CDR3 sequence (DNA): TGTGCCAGCAGGGGGACAGGGAGCACAGATACGCAGTATTTT. The full variable domain, rest sourced from reference TRBV2 and TRBJ2-3, is EPEVTQTPSHQVTQMGQEVILRCVPISNHLYFYWYRQILGQKVEFLVSFYNNEISEKSEIFDDQFSVERPDGSNFTLKIRSTKLEDSAMYFCASRGTGSTDTQYFGPGTRLTVL.

Turning to this clone: It is unclear where the CDR3 begins or ends on the DNA, so no DNA is shown, and the CDR3 is as TCRdb lists it. CDR3 region: CASTSGQGAYGANVLTF. The rearrangement uses TRBV19 and TRBJ2-6; the listed D gene, TRBD1, was not tested against the DNA. The CDR3 adds up to 17 amino acids, both ends counted. CDR1 and CDR2 from the germline V gene are LNHDA and SQIVND (reference sequence).

This clone has only one observation. This chain uses TRBV7-2 with TRBJ2-3; 7 nucleotides align to TRBD2. Losses at the gene ends were 1 base for V and 5 bases for J; bases not matched to a gene: 3. The CDR3 loop spans 14 amino acids. The germline CDR1 and CDR2 sequences are SGHTA and FQGNSA. CDR3 region: CASSLGGGGDTQYF. The DNA for the CDR3 is TGTGCCAGCAGCTTAGGAGGCGGGGGAGATACGCAGTATTTT.

This clone was counted a few times. V usage is TRBV11-2 and J usage is TRBJ1-2; 11 bases align to TRBD1. Germline CDR1 is SGHAT and CDR2 is FQNNGV. Germline trimming cut 7 bases from V and 4 bases from J; bases unmatched to any gene: 11. The CDR3 spans 16 residues. The chain's CDR3 is CASTRTGGASAYGYTF. CDR3 nucleotides: TGTGCCAGCACCAGGACAGGGGGCGCCTCGGCCTATGGCTACACCTTC.

The J gene is TRBJ1-6, the V gene TRBV19; 8 bases are a match to TRBD1. CDR1 LNHDA and CDR2 SQIVND come from the germline V gene (reference sequence). V trimming: 7 bases; J trimming: 8 bases; junction bases outside the gene matches: 7. CDR3 length equals 14 residues. The CDR3: CASTMTGDHSPLHF. CDR3 nucleotides: TGTGCCAGTACCATGACAGGGGATCATTCACCCCTCCACTTT.

The V gene is TRBV7-2, the J gene TRBJ1-2, with D perhaps TRBD1 (5 bases). This CDR3 has 15 residues. V was clipped by 2 bases and J by 8 bases, with 18 bases between them. Looked up from germline, CDR1 is SGHTA and CDR2 is FQGNSA. For the CDR3, the DNA is TGTGCCAGCAGCTTATTAGCGGGGGGGTTGGGAGGCTACACCTTC. This sequence encodes CASSLLAGGLGGYTF.

CDR3 nucleotides: TGCGCCAGCAGCCAAGTCAAGGGGAACAATGAGCAGTTCTTC. Encoded protein: CASSQVKGNNEQFF. The chain carries TRBV4-1 and TRBJ2-1, with D possibly being TRBD1 (5 bases). The V end lost 1 base, the J end lost 5 bases, and 9 bases lay between the germline ends. The CDR3 has 14 amino acids. Germline values: CDR1 MGHRA, CDR2 YSYEKL.

The J gene is TRBJ2-6, the V gene TRBV10-1; 7 bases fit TRBD1. Germline CDR1 reads WNHNN; CDR2 reads SYGVQD (reference sequence). V was pared by 2 bases and J by 0 bases, with 7 bases of the junction left unmatched. The CDR3 loop spans 18 amino acids. CDR3 sequence (DNA): TGCGCCAGCAGTGAGAGGGACAGTCTCACCTCTGGGGCCAACGTCCTGACTTTC. Protein sequence: CASSERDSLTSGANVLTF.

The chain uses TRBV10-3 and TRBJ1-1; D call uncertain. Germline CDR1 and CDR2: ENHRY and SYGVKD. V gave up 2 bases and J gave up 1 base, with 11 bases separating them. There are 15 residues in the CDR3. The CDR3: CAISETWAQNTEAFF. The DNA of the CDR3 is TGTGCCATCAGTGAGACCTGGGCGCAGAACACTGAAGCTTTCTTT.

On this clone: One end of the junction does not line up with germline, which may come from a read error. The chain uses TRBV5-1 and TRBJ2-3; 7 nucleotides match TRBD2. CDR3 size: 14 residues. Germline CDR1 and CDR2: SGHRS and YFSETQ. The CDR3 region is CASSLETSKDTQYF. CDR3 nucleotide sequence: TGCGCCAGCAGCTTGGAGACTAGCAAAGATACGCAGTATTTT.

This clone was recorded only once. The chain carries TRBV2 and TRBJ2-7; 12 bases are a match to TRBD2. Germline assignment: CDR1 SNHLY and CDR2 FYNNEI. J lost 2 bases, V lost 4 bases, and 6 bases had no gene match. The CDR3 spans 16 residues. The CDR3 sequence is CASSGLAGGLAYEQYF. The CDR3 DNA is TGTGCCAGCAGTGGTCTAGCGGGGGGGCTTGCCTACGAGCAGTACTTC.

This rearrangement joins TRBV27 to TRBJ2-7, with D possibly TRBD1 on 6 matching bases. The length of the CDR3 is 14 residues. The V gene lost 2 bases and the J gene lost 3 bases, with 11 bases spanning the gap. Germline CDR1 reads MNHEY; CDR2 reads SMNVEV (reference sequence). The chain's CDR3 is CASSLGQLDYEQYF. For the CDR3, the DNA is TGTGCCAGCAGTTTAGGACAGCTAGACTACGAGCAGTACTTC.

The V call is TRBV6-5, the J call TRBJ1-2, with 9 bases matching TRBD1. The V gene end was trimmed by 6 bases and the J gene end by 8 bases; junction bases not matched to a gene: 7. Germline loops: CDR1 MNHEY, CDR2 SVGAGI. CDR3 length equals 13 residues. This CDR3 reads CASSLGQGGGYTF. The DNA of the CDR3 is TGTGCCAGCAGCCTGGGACAGGGAGGCGGCTACACCTTC.

The chain couples TRBV5-1 to TRBJ1-4; TRBD1 might be the D (5 bases). CDR3 length: 14 amino acids. V was pared by 4 bases and J by 3 bases, with 10 bases between. From germline, CDR1 is SGHRS and CDR2 YFSETQ. CDR3 residues: CASSLREANEKLFF. The CDR3 DNA sequence: TGCGCCAGCAGCCTCAGGGAGGCTAATGAAAAACTGTTTTTT.

This sequence joins TRBV6-2 or TRBV6-3 and TRBJ2-5; D is perhaps TRBD1 (6 bases). V lost 7 bases, J lost 5 bases, and 14 bases lay in between. Per the germline V gene, CDR1 is MNHEY and CDR2 is SVGEGT. The CDR3 sequence is 13 residues long. CDR3 nucleotides: TGTGCCAGCACCCCTCAGGGGAAGGAGACCCAGTACTTC. Translated, it gives CASTPQGKETQYF.

This chain joins TRBV29-1 and TRBJ2-7; D remains ambiguous. The germline V gene encodes CDR1 SQVTM and CDR2 ANQGSEA. V gave up 0 bases and J gave up 2 bases, with 8 bases separating them. CDR3 length: 13 amino acids. CDR3: CSVEEGSPYEQYF. CDR3 coding DNA: TGCAGCGTTGAAGAGGGCAGTCCCTACGAGCAGTACTTC.

The chain recombines TRBV5-4 with TRBJ2-2; the D is unclear. This CDR3 spans 13 amino acids. Germline loops: CDR1 SGHNT, CDR2 YYREEE (reference sequence). Trimming left V 0 bases short and J 5 bases short, with 5 bases between. The CDR3 reads CASSLAQTGELFF. The CDR3 nucleotides are TGTGCCAGCAGCTTGGCCCAGACCGGGGAGCTGTTTTTT.

V gene TRBV19 combines with J gene TRBJ1-6; 10 bases are shared with TRBD1. The J segment lost 4 bases and the V segment lost 6 bases, leaving 6 bases of the junction unmatched. The CDR3 is 16 residues long. CDR1 is LNHDA, CDR2 SQIVND, per germline (reference sequence). CDR3 nucleotide sequence: TGTGCCAGTAGCCGGGACAGGGGCGAGTATAATTCACCCCTCCACTTT. It translates to CASSRDRGEYNSPLHF.

The chain carries TRBV4-1 and TRBJ1-6; D is uncertain. CDR1 and CDR2 from the germline V gene are MGHRA and YSYEKL. The CDR3 runs 16 residues. The V gene lost 1 base and the J gene lost 7 bases, with 14 bases spanning the gap. CDR3 residues: CASSQAVRRTNSPLHF. The CDR3 DNA sequence: TGCGCCAGCAGCCAAGCTGTGCGGAGAACCAATTCACCCCTCCACTTT.

This clone was seen a single time. This chain uses TRBV6-6 with TRBJ1-2; TRBD1 matches 11 bases. The CDR3 is 16 amino acids. Germline CDR1 MNHNY, CDR2 SVGAGI (reference sequence). The V segment lost 0 bases and the J segment 4 bases; nucleotides outside the gene matches: 4. In nucleotides, the CDR3 is TGTGCCAGCAGTTACTCTACGGGGACAGGGGGCTATGGCTACACCTTC. It encodes CASSYSTGTGGYGYTF.

The chain couples TRBV20-1 to TRBJ1-2, with no clear D. The CDR3 length is 13 residues. V gave up 3 bases and J gave up 0 bases, with 8 bases separating them. Germline V gives CDR1 DFQATT, CDR2 SNEGSKA (reference sequence). CDR3 sequence: CSASPQANYGYTF. CDR3 in DNA: TGCAGTGCTAGTCCTCAGGCTAACTATGGCTACACCTTC.